This T cell receptor (beta chain) was identified during a study of blood T cell repertoires in COVID-19. Study summary: The United States, Italy and Spain provided the acute and convalescent COVID-19 samples. In each case, the material was cDNA or gDNA derived from T cells, B-cell-depleted T cells, or PBMCs.

Germline CDR1 and CDR2: LNHDA and SQIVND (reference sequence). The CDR3 has 15 residues. With V trimmed by 6 bases and J by 4 bases, 11 bases remained unmatched. How the authors handled the data: Reference gene primer amplification gave nucleated cell count estimates. The assay was immunoSEQ multiplex PCR, and TCRdb's table has in-frame clones only and misses some. For V, J and clone size, that table is used; D and trimming come from the DNA. This table has about 76,000 clones, about 88% appearing once. The material sequenced was peripheral blood. The rearrangement links TRBV19 to TRBJ1-1; 7 nucleotides agree with TRBD1. This receptor was taken from a human donor in a cohort sampled during active COVID-19. The CDR3 DNA reads TGTGCCAGTAGCGACAGGACAGGTTTGGGCACTGAAGCTTTCTTT. Amino acid sequence: CASSDRTGLGTEAFF.